This is a list of T cell receptor beta chains from one sample in a study of shared clonotypes between healthy human individuals. The repertoire was sequenced with immunoSEQ multiplex PCR; TCRdb's copy has only in-frame clones and lacks some. The table shows roughly 530,000 clones, with less than 96% occurring only once. The sample was naive CD4+ T cells sorted from blood. These receptors were collected from a woman in her twenties or thirties in good health. The conserved cysteine and the conserved F or W are not part of the CDR3 here. Fields, in order: J gene, V gene, CDR3 protein.

j_gene: TRBJ2-5
v_gene: TRBV11-2
CDR3aa: ASSLAGVGETQY

j_gene: TRBJ2-2
v_gene: TRBV7-2
CDR3aa: ASSFGPHTGELF

j_gene: TRBJ1-4
v_gene: TRBV4-1
CDR3aa: ASSLPYPVGQKNEKLF

j_gene: TRBJ2-1
v_gene: TRBV4-1
CDR3aa: ASSQATRAGQF

j_gene: TRBJ1-1
v_gene: TRBV5-1
CDR3aa: ASSLSLRFEAF

j_gene: TRBJ1-1
v_gene: TRBV7-2
CDR3aa: ASSLDIRNTEAF

j_gene: TRBJ2-2
v_gene: TRBV5-1
CDR3aa: ASSFRTGGELF

j_gene: TRBJ2-1
v_gene: TRBV7-2
CDR3aa: ASSSYSYNEQF

j_gene: TRBJ2-3
v_gene: TRBV25-1
CDR3aa: ASSPFALAGGADTQY

j_gene: TRBJ1-1
v_gene: TRBV5-1
CDR3aa: ASSLATVNTEAF

j_gene: TRBJ2-1
v_gene: TRBV2
CDR3aa: ASSATSLGVGEQF

j_gene: TRBJ2-1
v_gene: TRBV7-9
CDR3aa: ASSHQAGGGEQF

j_gene: TRBJ1-2
v_gene: TRBV30
CDR3aa: AWSVSQNYGYT

j_gene: TRBJ1-3
v_gene: TRBV19
CDR3aa: ASSIPGSNSGNTIY

j_gene: TRBJ2-3
v_gene: TRBV5-1
CDR3aa: ASSFGLAGGTDTQY

j_gene: TRBJ1-3
v_gene: TRBV4-1
CDR3aa: ASSQEARVPGNTIY

j_gene: TRBJ2-1
v_gene: TRBV7-2
CDR3aa: ASSSPRPPSSGRNNEQF

j_gene: TRBJ2-2
v_gene: TRBV5-1
CDR3aa: ASSLGLAPGNTGELF

j_gene: TRBJ2-1
v_gene: TRBV10-1
CDR3aa: ASSGRDWSSNEQF

j_gene: TRBJ2-1
v_gene: TRBV6-5
CDR3aa: ASSWTSGTHNEQF

j_gene: TRBJ1-1
v_gene: TRBV4-1
CDR3aa: ASSQADREPRAF

j_gene: TRBJ2-1
v_gene: TRBV29-1
CDR3aa: SLGSGYSEQF

j_gene: TRBJ2-2
v_gene: TRBV10-1
CDR3aa: ASRQGTNTGELF

j_gene: TRBJ2-7
v_gene: TRBV18
CDR3aa: ASSPYSRTQVGLPDEQY

j_gene: TRBJ2-1
v_gene: TRBV28
CDR3aa: ASRGSGKSNEQF

j_gene: TRBJ1-5
v_gene: TRBV15
CDR3aa: ATSRDGASQPQH

j_gene: TRBJ2-2
v_gene: TRBV27
CDR3aa: ASSLLGTGVGTGPGELF

j_gene: TRBJ1-5
v_gene: TRBV7-2
CDR3aa: ASSLVGGPGGQPQH

j_gene: TRBJ2-7
v_gene: TRBV28
CDR3aa: ASSLAGAWKPGSYEQY

j_gene: TRBJ2-1
v_gene: TRBV11-3
CDR3aa: ASSLVAGATYNEQF

j_gene: TRBJ1-1
v_gene: TRBV5-1
CDR3aa: ASSPMTVKEAF

j_gene: TRBJ2-3
v_gene: TRBV10-3
CDR3aa: AISMGQLSDTQY

j_gene: TRBJ2-7
v_gene: TRBV10-1
CDR3aa: ASSEKKVSLYEQY

j_gene: TRBJ2-3
v_gene: TRBV5-4
CDR3aa: ASSLAATQAGDTQY

j_gene: TRBJ2-2
v_gene: TRBV7-9
CDR3aa: ASSLIGDAGELF

j_gene: TRBJ2-5
v_gene: TRBV19
CDR3aa: ASSIAGGPQETQY

j_gene: TRBJ1-2
v_gene: TRBV7-2
CDR3aa: ASSSRRAGYGYT

j_gene: TRBJ2-7
v_gene: TRBV4-1
CDR3aa: ASSRIAGEQY